This TCR beta chain was sequenced in a study of Ad26.COV2.S vaccination and SARS-CoV-2 variants (dated by TCRdb to about 2021). In terms of the full investigation: Donors in the vaccine arm were drawn from COV1001, a multicentre, randomized, double-blind, placebo-controlled phase I-IIa trial testing Ad26.COV2.S in healthy adults. Trial participants were randomized into five groups of five, in which low-dose or high-dose Ad26.COV2.S was given once or twice, or placebo was given on both occasions. The TCR-sequenced set comprised approximately 32 samples: around 20 Ad26.COV2.S vaccine recipients, 5 placebo recipients and 8 SARS-CoV-2 convalescent individuals. TCRbeta repertoire sequencing was used to assess the specificity and breadth of SARS-CoV-2-reactive T cell receptors after Ad26.COV2.S vaccination. Ad26.COV2.S was administered intramuscularly at 5 x 10^10 or 1 x 10^11 viral particles, either as a single shot or as two shots given 56 days apart. Investigators remained blinded to trial group allocation during experiments and outcome assessment.

Interpreted using the paper, the treatment or condition label stands for: roughly 19 received Ad26.COV2.S at low or high dose, single or two shots; 5 received placebo; per-sample allocation not given. Repertoires of vaccine and placebo recipients were sequenced from samples taken on day 63 after the first injection. Between 29 July and 7 August 2020, Cohort 1b enrolled about 27 adults aged 18-55 years at one site in Boston, USA. Ad26.COV2.S was a replication-incompetent adenovirus type 26 vector expressing a prefusion-stabilized SARS-CoV-2 spike protein from the original Wuhan strain. TCRbeta CDR3 regions were sequenced with the immunoSEQ Assay. After extraction, genomic DNA underwent amplification by bias-controlled multiplex PCR, followed by high-throughput sequencing. The paper's data handling went like this. To quantify the absolute abundance of every unique TCRbeta CDR3 region, sequences were collapsed and filtered. T cell fraction was estimated by normalizing TCRbeta template counts to usable DNA, with usable DNA measured through amplification of reference genes found in all nucleated cells. Repertoire TCRs were annotated as SARS-CoV-2-specific by exact matching of V gene, CDR3 amino acid sequence and J gene to a known reactive TCR set. The reference SARS-CoV-2 TCR set was obtained from MIRA and was filtered for enrichment in COVID-19-positive ImmuneCODE repertoires, whereby public or cross-reactive TCRs were removed. Drawing on the MIRA antigens, annotated TCRs were analysed further at the level of specific ORF or position within ORF. Breadth was defined as annotated unique rearrangements over total unique productive rearrangements; depth was the summed frequency of those rearrangements. Two-sided Wilcoxon rank-sum tests were applied when comparing TCR breadth between groups. The immuneACCESS repertoire file appears here via TCRdb, limited to in-frame rearrangements. These files lack a portion of the clones; in checked studies, under half of the deficit traces to unresolved V genes, and the cause of the others is not known. V, J and clone size derive from that table, while D and trimming were established from the DNA sequence. This sample gives some 450,000 clones in total; roughly 87% of them show up just once. The ten largest clones represent around 4.5% of the sample.

Study-wide conclusions, independent of this receptor: The study lacked the statistical power to compare responses across vaccine doses or regimens. Vaccine and placebo recipients had comparable non-spike TCR breadth, which fits with the vaccine containing only spike. The authors noted that the TCR breadth and depth analyses may have underestimated total T cell responses. Spike-specific TCR breadth was higher in Ad26.COV2.S recipients than in placebo recipients (P = 0.0014). After vaccination, spike-specific CD8+ and CD4+ T cell responses were reported to show substantial breadth.

V sheds 3 bases and J sheds 5 bases, leaving 4 bases between their ends. As encoded in the germline V gene (reference sequence), CDR1 is DFQATT while CDR2 is SNEGSKA. From its cysteine to its phenylalanine, the CDR3 spans 11 amino acids. This entry keeps only the CDR3 DNA: 33 bases, framed from base 1. Regarding this clone: Its antigen remains unidentified. Per-nucleotide qualities are absent, and no much larger clonotype sits a single base away.

The source is a person between 18 and 59 years old who received the Ad26.COV2.S COVID-19 vaccine or a placebo. The chain is made from TRBV20-1 and TRBJ2-2, with no confident D gene call. This specimen consisted of peripheral blood, obtained in a trial of Ad26.COV2.S vaccine versus placebo. The DNA sequence reads TGCAGTGCTAGTCGGACCGGGGAGCTGTTTTTT. Its protein is CSASRTGELFF.